Presented here are 3 T cell receptor beta chains from one specimen sequenced in a study of cytomegalovirus exposure and HLA in healthy donors. The study ran its PCR with 60 Vbeta and 13 Jbeta primers. Data came from immunoSEQ multiplex PCR; TCRdb stores just in-frame clones and leaves some out. The table has some 130,000 clones, about three quarters seen once. The sample consisted of PBMCs. These receptors were taken from a woman aged 25-40 years in good health and CMV-seropositive.

This clone appeared a single time. The rearrangement links TRBV19 to TRBJ2-5; no definite D call. V was pared by 5 bases and J by 4 bases, with 5 bases between. This CDR3 has 11 amino acids. The germline gives CDR1 LNHDA, CDR2 SQIVND (reference sequence). The DNA of the CDR3 is TGTGCCAGTAGTTTCAGAGAGACCCAGTACTTC. Amino acids: CASSFRETQYF.

The V and J genes are TRBV4-3 and TRBJ1-3; 7 positions agree with TRBD1. From germline, CDR1 is LGHNA and CDR2 YSLEER. J lost 3 bases, V lost 2 bases, and 4 bases had no gene match. The CDR3 runs to 15 residues. The chain's CDR3 is CASSQLGGGGNTIYF. The CDR3 DNA is TGCGCCAGCAGCCAACTAGGGGGCGGTGGAAACACCATATATTTT.

The chain is built from TRBV10-3 and TRBJ2-2; 10 nucleotides align to TRBD1. V dropped 2 bases and J dropped 3; count of bases not matched to a gene: 3. Germline lookup yields CDR1 ENHRY and CDR2 SYGVKD. The CDR3 covers 16 residues. CDR3 loop: CAISERDRGYTGELFF. The DNA for the CDR3 is TGTGCCATCAGTGAGAGGGACAGGGGATACACCGGGGAGCTGTTTTTT.